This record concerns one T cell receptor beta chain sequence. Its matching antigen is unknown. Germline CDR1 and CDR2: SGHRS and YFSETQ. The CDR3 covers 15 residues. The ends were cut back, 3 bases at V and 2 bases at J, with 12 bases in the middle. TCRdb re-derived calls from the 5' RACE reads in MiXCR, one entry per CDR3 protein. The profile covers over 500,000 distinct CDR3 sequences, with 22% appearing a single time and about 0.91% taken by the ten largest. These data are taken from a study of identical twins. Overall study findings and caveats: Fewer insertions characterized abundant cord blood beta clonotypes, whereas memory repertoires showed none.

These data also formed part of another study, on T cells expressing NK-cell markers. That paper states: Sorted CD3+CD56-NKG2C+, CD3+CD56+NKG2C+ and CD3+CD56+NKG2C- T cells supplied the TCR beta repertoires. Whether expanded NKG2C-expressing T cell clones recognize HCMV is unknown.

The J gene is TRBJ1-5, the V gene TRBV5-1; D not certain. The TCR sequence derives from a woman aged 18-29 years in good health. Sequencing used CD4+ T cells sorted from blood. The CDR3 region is CASSSRPGGNQPQHF. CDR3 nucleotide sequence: TGCGCCAGCAGCTCTCGACCCGGAGGCAATCAGCCCCAGCATTTT.